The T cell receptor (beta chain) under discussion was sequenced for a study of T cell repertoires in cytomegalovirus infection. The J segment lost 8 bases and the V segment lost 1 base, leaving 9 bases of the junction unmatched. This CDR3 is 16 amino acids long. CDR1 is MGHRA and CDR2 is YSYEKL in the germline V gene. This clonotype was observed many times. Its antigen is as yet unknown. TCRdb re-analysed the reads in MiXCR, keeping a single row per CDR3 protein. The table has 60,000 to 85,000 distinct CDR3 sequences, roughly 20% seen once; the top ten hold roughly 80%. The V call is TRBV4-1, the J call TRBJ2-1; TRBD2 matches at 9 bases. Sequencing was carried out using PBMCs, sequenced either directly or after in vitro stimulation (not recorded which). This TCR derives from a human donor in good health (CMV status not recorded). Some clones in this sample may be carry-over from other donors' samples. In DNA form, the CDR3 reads TGCGCCAGCAGCCAAGTGAATCGACGCGGGAGGGATGAGCAGTTCTTC. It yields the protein CASSQVNRRGRDEQFF.